This TCR beta chain derives from a study of blood T cell repertoires in COVID-19. In the study's own analysis: Quantification of nucleated cells was approximated via reference gene primer amplification. The protocol was immunoSEQ multiplex PCR, while the TCRdb copy is restricted to in-frame clones and leaves out a portion. D and trimming were read from the DNA, whereas the V and J calls and clone size are those reported in that table. The table shows 120,000 or so clones, with roughly 84% occurring only once. Germline V gene lookup returns CDR1 SGHDN and CDR2 FVKESK. With V trimmed by 0 bases and J by 1 base, 7 bases remained unmatched. The CDR3 contains 18 residues. Everyone who took part was roughly 18 to 89 years old, and they came from about two dozen US areas. The study assigned cohorts using participant-reported clinical history. Cohort 3 donors were reported recovered after two negative PCRs, clearance, or symptom resolution.

This TCR was sampled from a woman in her twenties or thirties who had recovered from COVID-19. The sequencing sample was made of PBMCs or T cells enriched from blood (not recorded which). The chain uses TRBV14 and TRBJ2-2; 8 positions match TRBD1. In DNA form, the CDR3 reads TGTGCCAGCAGCCAAGACAAGGGGACAGGCGAGAACACCGGGGAGCTGTTTTTT. Protein product: CASSQDKGTGENTGELFF.